This T cell receptor beta chain is from a study of blood T cells in healthy people across ages. Primers used in a second PCR of about 7 to 11 cycles were a sample-barcoded 5' primer and a J-beta primer mix. Individual samples furnished no less than 3 million CDR3-containing paired-end reads apiece. MiXCR, applied by TCRdb to the 5' RACE reads, yields one record per CDR3 protein. The table includes 550,000 to 800,000 distinct CDR3 sequences, roughly 21% detected once. This clonotype appeared a few times. The target antigen is unknown. The germline CDR1 and CDR2 sequences are SGHTA and FQGNSA. V was clipped by 5 bases and J by 7 bases, with 19 bases between them. The CDR3 loop spans 15 amino acids. Every donor provided 9.5 to 10 milliliters of peripheral blood. Findings and limits, study-wide: Long-lived donors carried more naive CD4+ cells and greater diversity than aged donors. Age advanced and TCR beta diversity per million T cells fell, roughly linearly.

The TCR originated in a man between 65 and 85 years old in good health. Sequenced material: blood. The chain is built from TRBV7-2 and TRBJ2-3; the D is unclear. The CDR3 loop reads CASSDLGIGMNTQYF. CDR3 in DNA: TGTGCCAGCAGCGACCTGGGGATAGGGATGAATACGCAGTATTTT.